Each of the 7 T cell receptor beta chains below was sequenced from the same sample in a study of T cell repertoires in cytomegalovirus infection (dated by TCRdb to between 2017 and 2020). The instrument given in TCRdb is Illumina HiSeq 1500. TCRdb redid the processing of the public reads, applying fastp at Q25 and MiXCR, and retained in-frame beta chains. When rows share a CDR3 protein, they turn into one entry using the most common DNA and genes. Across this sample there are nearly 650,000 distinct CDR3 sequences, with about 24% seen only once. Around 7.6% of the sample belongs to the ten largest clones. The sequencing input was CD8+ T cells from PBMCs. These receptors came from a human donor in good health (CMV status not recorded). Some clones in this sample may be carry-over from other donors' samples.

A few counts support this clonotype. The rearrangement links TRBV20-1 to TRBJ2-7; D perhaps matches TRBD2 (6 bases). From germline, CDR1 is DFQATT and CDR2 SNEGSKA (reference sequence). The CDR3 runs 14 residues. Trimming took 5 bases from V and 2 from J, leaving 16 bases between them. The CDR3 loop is CSAGTAVGTYEQYV. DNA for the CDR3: TGCAGTGCTGGGACTGCCGTCGGGACCTACGAGCAGTACGTC.

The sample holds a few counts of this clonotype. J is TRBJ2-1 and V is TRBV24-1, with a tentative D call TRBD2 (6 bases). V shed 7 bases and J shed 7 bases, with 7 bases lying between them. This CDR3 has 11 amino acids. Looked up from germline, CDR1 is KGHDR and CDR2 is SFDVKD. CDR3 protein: CATREGNEQFF. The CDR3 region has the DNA TGTGCCACCAGGGAGGGGAATGAGCAGTTCTTC.

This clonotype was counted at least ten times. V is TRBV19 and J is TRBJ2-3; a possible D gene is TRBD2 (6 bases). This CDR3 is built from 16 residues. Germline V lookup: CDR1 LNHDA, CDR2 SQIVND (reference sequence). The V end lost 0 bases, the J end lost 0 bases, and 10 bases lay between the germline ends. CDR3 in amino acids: CASSIDGGASTDTQYF. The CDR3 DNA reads TGTGCCAGTAGTATAGACGGCGGGGCTAGCACAGATACGCAGTATTTT.

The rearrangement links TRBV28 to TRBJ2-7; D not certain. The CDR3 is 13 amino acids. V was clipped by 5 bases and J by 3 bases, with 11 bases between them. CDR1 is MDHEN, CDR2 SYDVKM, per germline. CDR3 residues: CASSPMNHYEQYV. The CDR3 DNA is TGTGCCAGCAGTCCGATGAATCACTACGAGCAGTACGTC.

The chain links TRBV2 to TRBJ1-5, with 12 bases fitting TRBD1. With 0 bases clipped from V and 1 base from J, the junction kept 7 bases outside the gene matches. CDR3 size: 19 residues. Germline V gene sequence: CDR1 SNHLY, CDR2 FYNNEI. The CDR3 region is CASSEAPGTGGGSNQPQHF. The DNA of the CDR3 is TGTGCCAGCAGTGAAGCGCCGGGGACAGGGGGCGGGAGCAATCAGCCCCAGCATTTT.

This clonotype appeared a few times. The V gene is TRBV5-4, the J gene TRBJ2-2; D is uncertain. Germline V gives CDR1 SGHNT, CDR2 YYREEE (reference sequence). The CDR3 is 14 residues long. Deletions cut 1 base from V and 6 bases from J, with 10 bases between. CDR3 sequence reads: CASSLLSNAGELFF. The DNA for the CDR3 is TGTGCCAGCAGCTTGTTGAGTAACGCCGGGGAGCTGTTTTTT.

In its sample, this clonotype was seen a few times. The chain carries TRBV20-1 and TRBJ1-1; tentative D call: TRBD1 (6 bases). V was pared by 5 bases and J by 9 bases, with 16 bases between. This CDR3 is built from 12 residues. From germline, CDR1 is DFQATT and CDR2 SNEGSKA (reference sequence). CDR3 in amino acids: CSALNRDNQAFF. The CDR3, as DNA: TGCAGTGCTTTGAACCGGGACAATCAAGCTTTCTTT.